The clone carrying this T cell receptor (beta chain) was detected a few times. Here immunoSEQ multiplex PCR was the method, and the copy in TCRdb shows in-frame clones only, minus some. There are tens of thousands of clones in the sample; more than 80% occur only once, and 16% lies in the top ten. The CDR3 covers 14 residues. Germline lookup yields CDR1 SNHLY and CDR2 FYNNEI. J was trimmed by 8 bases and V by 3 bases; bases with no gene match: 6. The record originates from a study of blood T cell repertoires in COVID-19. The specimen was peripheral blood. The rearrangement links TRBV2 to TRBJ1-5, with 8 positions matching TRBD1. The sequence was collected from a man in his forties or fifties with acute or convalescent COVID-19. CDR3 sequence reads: CASSDNRGWEPQHF. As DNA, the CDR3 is TGTGCCAGCAGTGATAACAGGGGGTGGGAGCCCCAGCATTTT.